The TCR beta chain under discussion was sequenced for a study of vaccination and CD4 T cells after COVID-19. This clonotype was seen more than once but under ten times. Its target is not known. Sequence data for DNA of cultured CD4+ T cells were generated by the Oncomine TCR Beta short-read assay. From CD4+ T cells that had been cultured, genomic DNA was extracted. A single record per CDR3 protein comes from TCRdb applying MiXCR to the PCR reads. The data show 7,700 or so distinct CDR3 sequences, more than 30% seen once. The treatment denotes: approximately 10-day PBMC culture with coronavirus spike peptide pools or control peptides (ViraFEST assay). During the years 2011-2018, before the COVID-19 pandemic, the unexposed donor's CD4+ T cells were collected. ViraFEST stimulated the growth of antigen-specific T cells using peptide pools and subsequently profiled their TCRs by sequencing. Subject to cell availability, CD4+ T cells from unexposed donors were probed with SARS-CoV-2 S/N and four cold-coronavirus spikes.

The CDR3 covers 17 residues. V lost 5 bases, J lost 1 base, and 11 bases stayed unmatched. Germline-derived CDR1 and CDR2 are SGHVS and FQNEAQ. Sequenced sample: CD4+ T cells from blood, cultured in vitro. This TCR was sampled from a human donor in good health. V and J are TRBV7-8 and TRBJ2-1; 7 positions agree with TRBD1. The CDR3 sequence is CASSGFYEGASYNEQFF. The CDR3 nucleotides read TGTGCCAGCAGCGGTTTTTACGAGGGGGCTTCCTACAATGAGCAGTTCTTC.